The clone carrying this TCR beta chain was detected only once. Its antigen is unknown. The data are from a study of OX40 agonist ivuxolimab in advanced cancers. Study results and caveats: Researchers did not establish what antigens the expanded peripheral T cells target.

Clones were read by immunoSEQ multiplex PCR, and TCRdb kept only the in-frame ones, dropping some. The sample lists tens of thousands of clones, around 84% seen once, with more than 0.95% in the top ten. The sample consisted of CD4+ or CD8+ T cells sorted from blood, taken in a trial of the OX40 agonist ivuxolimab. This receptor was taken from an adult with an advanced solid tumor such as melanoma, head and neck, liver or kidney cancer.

As DNA, the CDR3 is TGTGCCAGCAGCTTAGGGGGCCCAGGAGACTACAATGAGCAGTTCTTC. This codes for CASSLGGPGDYNEQFF. This sequence joins TRBV11-3 and TRBJ2-1; D might be TRBD1 (5 bases). V lost 1 base and J lost 3, with 13 bases in between. CDR1 and CDR2 (germline): SGHNT, YENEEA. The CDR3 loop spans 16 amino acids.